The 16 T cell receptor beta chains below were found in one sample sequenced in a study of CXCR3-negative and CXCR3-positive naive CD8 T cells (dated by TCRdb to between 2017 and 2020). Results and caveats for the whole study, not just this receptor: TRB CDR3s from CXCR3-positive naive cells showed higher hydrophobicity (lower Kidera factor 4), lower energy, and higher strength and volume indices than CXCR3-negative naive cells.

The data were produced on a NextSeq 550. The Human TCR Profiling Kit (MiLaboratory) was used to prepare UMI-labeled 5' RACE TRB cDNA libraries. TCRdb reprocessed the reads into one record per CDR3 protein sequence, lacking DNA. This sample's clone table shows about 150,000 distinct CDR3 sequences. The ten largest account for around 0.5% of the sample. Antigen specificity for these receptors is unknown. The sample comprised naive CXCR3+ CD8+ T cells from blood. This specimen's cell subset or site label, interpreted: CD45RO-CCR7+CD27+CD95- naive CD8+ T cells expressing CXCR3 (TNR3+). These receptors came from a human donor in good health. Some clones in this sample may be carry-over from other donors' samples.

The chain employs TRBV15 and TRBJ1-1. Germline CDR1 and CDR2: LNHNV and YYDKDF (reference sequence). CDR3 length: 15 amino acids. The CDR3 loop reads CATSSDRDLNTEAFF. The full variable domain, completed using reference TRBV15 and TRBJ1-1, is DAMVIQNPRYQVTQFGKPVTLSCSQTLNHNVMYWYQQKSSQAPKLLFHYYDKDFNNEADTPDNFQSRRPNTSFCFLDIRSPGLGDTAMYLCATSSDRDLNTEAFFGQGTRLTVV.

The V gene is TRBV29-1, the J gene TRBJ1-4; TCRdb indicates TRBD1, and absent DNA this call remains unverified. CDR1 is SQVTM and CDR2 is ANQGSEA in the germline V gene. The CDR3 loop spans 14 amino acids. The CDR3 here is CSVDPGQGDEKLFF.

The chain combines TRBV20-1 with TRBJ2-5. CDR3 size: 16 residues. CDR1 is DFQATT and CDR2 is SNEGSKA in the germline V gene (reference sequence). The CDR3 protein is CSARGWLAGSLGTQYF.

The chain carries TRBV7-9 and TRBJ2-5; TCRdb's D call, TRBD1, is unchecked because there is no DNA. This CDR3 has 16 amino acids. From germline, CDR1 is SEHNR and CDR2 FQNEAQ (reference sequence). CDR3 in amino acids: CASSSPDRDLGETQYF.

This chain uses TRBV29-1 with TRBJ2-6; TCRdb calls TRBD2, which cannot be checked without DNA. Per germline, CDR1 SQVTM and CDR2 ANQGSEA. The CDR3 extends over 16 amino acids. The CDR3 here is CSVVLAEFSGANVLTF.

This chain links TRBV5-8 with TRBJ2-7; the TCRdb D gene call, TRBD2, has no DNA to confirm it. Per the germline V gene, CDR1 is SGHTS and CDR2 is YDEGEE. This CDR3 comprises 14 residues. The chain's CDR3 is CASSLAASGIEQYF.

The chain uses TRBV7-2 and TRBJ2-7. The CDR3 extends over 14 amino acids. Germline V CDR1 and CDR2: SGHTA, FQGNSA. CDR3 residues: CASSPDVSAYEQYF.

The rearrangement uses TRBV28 and TRBJ2-5; with no DNA, the TCRdb D assignment of TRBD1 cannot be verified. The germline V gene has CDR1 MDHEN and CDR2 SYDVKM. The CDR3 consists of 13 residues. This CDR3 reads CASSMGGIETQYF.

V is TRBV18 and J is TRBJ2-2; TCRdb names TRBD1, which stays unverified in the absence of DNA. Germline CDR1 reads KGHSH; CDR2 reads LQKENI. This CDR3 has 16 amino acids. CDR3 region: CASSPPVRVRTGELFF.

The chain recombines TRBV11-2 with TRBJ2-1; lacking DNA, the TRBD1 call made by TCRdb goes unchecked. The CDR3 spans 15 residues. Germline loops: CDR1 SGHAT, CDR2 FQNNGV. The CDR3 region is CASSFGAALYNEQFF.

The rearrangement uses TRBV29-1 and TRBJ2-1; lacking DNA, the TRBD1 call made by TCRdb goes unchecked. CDR1 SQVTM and CDR2 ANQGSEA come from the germline V gene. This CDR3 comprises 12 residues. The CDR3 loop is CSGPDRGGGEFF.

The chain links TRBV7-2 to TRBJ2-3; TCRdb proposes TRBD2, but this gene call is untestable without DNA. Germline CDR1 and CDR2: SGHTA and FQGNSA. The CDR3 extends over 15 amino acids. The CDR3 loop reads CASSLEAGWTDTQYF.

The chain carries TRBV29-1 and TRBJ2-2. The germline CDR1 and CDR2 sequences are SQVTM and ANQGSEA. The CDR3 is 14 residues long. CDR3 residues: CSVEGVTETGELFF.

This CDR3 reads CASSPPGAGETQYF. This sequence joins TRBV7-9 and TRBJ2-5; TCRdb selects TRBD1, and the lack of DNA leaves this call unchecked. The CDR3 has 14 amino acids. CDR1 and CDR2 from the germline V gene are SEHNR and FQNEAQ (reference sequence).

The chain employs TRBV7-2 and TRBJ2-7; the TCRdb call, TRBD1, lacks DNA for checking. The CDR3 length is 15 residues. CDR1 SGHTA and CDR2 FQGNSA come from the germline V gene. The CDR3 sequence is CASSLTRDSYYEQYF.

V gene TRBV7-3 combines with J gene TRBJ2-1; checking the TCRdb D call of TRBD2 is not possible without DNA. Looked up from germline, CDR1 is SGHTA and CDR2 is FQGTGA. CDR3 length: 15 residues. The CDR3 protein is CASSLSGGYLNEQFF.